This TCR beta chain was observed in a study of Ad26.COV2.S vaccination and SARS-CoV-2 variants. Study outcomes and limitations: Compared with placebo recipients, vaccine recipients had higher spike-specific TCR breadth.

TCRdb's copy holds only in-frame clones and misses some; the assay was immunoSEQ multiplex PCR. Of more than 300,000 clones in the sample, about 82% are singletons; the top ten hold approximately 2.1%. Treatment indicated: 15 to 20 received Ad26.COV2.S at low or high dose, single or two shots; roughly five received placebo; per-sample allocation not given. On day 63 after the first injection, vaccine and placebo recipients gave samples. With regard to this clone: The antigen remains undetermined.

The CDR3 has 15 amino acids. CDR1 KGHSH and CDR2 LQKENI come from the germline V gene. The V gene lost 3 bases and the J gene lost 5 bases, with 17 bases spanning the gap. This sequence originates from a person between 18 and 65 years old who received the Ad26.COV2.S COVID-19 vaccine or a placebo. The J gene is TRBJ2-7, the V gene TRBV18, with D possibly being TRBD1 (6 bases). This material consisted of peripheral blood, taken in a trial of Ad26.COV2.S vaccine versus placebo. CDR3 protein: CASSPEQGSRDEQYF. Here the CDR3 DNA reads TGTGCCAGCTCACCGGAACAGGGTTCGCGAGACGAGCAGTACTTC.